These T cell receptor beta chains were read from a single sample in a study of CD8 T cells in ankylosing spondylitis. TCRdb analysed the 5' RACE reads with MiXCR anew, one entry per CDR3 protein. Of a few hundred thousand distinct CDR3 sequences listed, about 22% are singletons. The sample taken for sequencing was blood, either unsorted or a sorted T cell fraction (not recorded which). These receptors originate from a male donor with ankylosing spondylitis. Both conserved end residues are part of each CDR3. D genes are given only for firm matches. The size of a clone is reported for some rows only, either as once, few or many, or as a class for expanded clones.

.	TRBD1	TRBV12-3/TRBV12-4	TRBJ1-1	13	CASNDRGFTEAFF	TGTGCCAGCAACGACAGGGGATTCACTGAAGCTTTCTTT
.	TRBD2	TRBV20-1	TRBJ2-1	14	CSATDSGRVNEQFF	TGCAGTGCTACGGATAGCGGGAGGGTAAATGAGCAGTTCTTC
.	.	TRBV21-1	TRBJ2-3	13	CASSKRRTDTQYF	TGTGCCAGCAGCAAGCGAAGAACAGATACGCAGTATTTT
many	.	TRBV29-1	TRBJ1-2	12	CSDAEANYGYTF	TGCAGCGACGCTGAAGCTAACTATGGCTACACCTTC
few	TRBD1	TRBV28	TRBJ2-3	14	CASSLGDRGHTQYF	TGTGCCAGCAGTTTAGGGGACAGGGGTCATACGCAGTATTTT
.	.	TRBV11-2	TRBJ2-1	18	CASSPTGAAGRNYNEQFF	TGTGCCAGCAGCCCCACAGGGGCGGCCGGGAGAAACTACAATGAGCAGTTCTTC
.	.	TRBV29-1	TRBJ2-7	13	CSVGGTLIYEQYF	TGCAGCGTTGGTGGGACACTAATCTACGAGCAGTACTTC
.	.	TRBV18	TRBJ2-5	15	CASSPGRHLQETQYF	TGTGCCAGCTCACCAGGGAGACACCTCCAAGAGACCCAGTACTTC
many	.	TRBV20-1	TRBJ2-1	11	CSARDQNEQFF	TGCAGTGCTAGAGATCAAAATGAGCAGTTCTTC
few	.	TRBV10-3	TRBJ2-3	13	CAISESSPDTQYF	TGTGCCATCAGTGAGTCTTCACCAGATACGCAGTATTTT
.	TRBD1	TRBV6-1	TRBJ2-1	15	CASSQDRVPYNEQFF	TGTGCCAGCAGTCAGGACAGGGTACCCTACAATGAGCAGTTCTTC
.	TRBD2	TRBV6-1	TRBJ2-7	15	CASSHRSGVRYEQYF	TGTGCCAGCAGCCACAGGAGCGGGGTGAGATACGAGCAGTACTTC
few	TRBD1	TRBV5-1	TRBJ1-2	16	CASSTGTVGGGYGYTF	TGCGCCAGCAGCACCGGGACAGTCGGTGGTGGCTATGGCTACACCTTC
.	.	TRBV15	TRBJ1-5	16	CATSRGETEENQPQHF	TGTGCCACCAGCAGAGGGGAGACGGAAGAAAATCAGCCCCAGCATTTT
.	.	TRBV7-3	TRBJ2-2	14	CASSLMLGTGELFF	TGTGCCAGCAGCTTAATGTTAGGAACCGGGGAGCTGTTTTTT
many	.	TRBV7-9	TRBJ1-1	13	CASSPHMNTEAFF	TGTGCCAGCAGCCCTCATATGAACACTGAAGCTTTCTTT